One and the same sample provided the 14 T cell receptor beta chains below, sequenced in a study of T-cell memory formation after mild COVID-19. TCRdb fed the 5' RACE reads into MiXCR, producing one record per CDR3 protein. The sample contains approximately 100,000 distinct CDR3 sequences, 9.5% to 15% of which appear only once. Material: PBMCs or a T cell subset sorted from them (not recorded which). The receptors were gathered from an adult woman who had mild COVID-19 (a few samples of this study predate the infection). Cell type and time point are not known.

The chain employs TRBV4-2 and TRBJ2-7; 9 bases align to TRBD1. The length of the CDR3 is 14 residues. V gave up 7 bases and J gave up 3 bases; unmatched junction bases: 7. Germline V gene lookup returns CDR1 LGHNA and CDR2 YNFKEQ. CDR3 loop: CASNSGTGFYEQYF. As DNA, the CDR3 is TGTGCCAGCAACTCCGGGACAGGGTTCTACGAGCAGTACTTC.

The chain links TRBV6-1 to TRBJ1-1, with TRBD1 matching 8 bases. Unmatched junction bases numbered 7, after V lost 1 base and J lost 6 bases. This CDR3 is built from 15 residues. Germline V gene sequence: CDR1 MNHNS, CDR2 SASEGT. CDR3 residues: CASSEDSGGVAEAFF. As DNA, the CDR3 is TGTGCCAGCAGTGAAGATTCAGGGGGCGTAGCTGAAGCTTTCTTT.

The table lists this clonotype with a few counts. This chain uses TRBV12-3 or TRBV12-4 with TRBJ2-3; TRBD2 matches at 7 bases. J gave up 4 bases and V 3 bases, and 7 bases lay outside the gene matches. This CDR3 has 15 amino acids. The CDR3 spells CASSFGESGADTQYF. CDR3 nucleotides: TGTGCCAGCAGTTTCGGGGAAAGCGGGGCAGATACGCAGTATTTT.

This clonotype has just a few counts. V gene TRBV7-9 combines with J gene TRBJ2-7; 14 nucleotides agree with TRBD2. The CDR3 length is 16 residues. The germline gives CDR1 SEHNR, CDR2 FQNEAQ (reference sequence). The ends lost 1 base at V and 6 bases at J; junction bases unmatched: 5. The CDR3 spells CASSLDGLAGGGEQYF. In DNA, the CDR3 is TGTGCCAGCAGCTTAGATGGACTAGCGGGAGGTGGCGAGCAGTACTTC.

This clonotype was detected ten times or more. V usage is TRBV7-9 and J usage is TRBJ2-1; D is undetermined. CDR1 SEHNR and CDR2 FQNEAQ come from the germline V gene (reference sequence). V was trimmed by 4 bases and J by 6 bases, leaving 1 base between them. The CDR3 covers 10 residues. This chain's CDR3 is CASSSNEQFF. Written as DNA, the CDR3 is TGTGCCAGCAGCTCCAATGAGCAGTTCTTC.

The gene calls are TRBV15 and TRBJ1-2; D not certain. CDR1 and CDR2 from the germline V gene are LNHNV and YYDKDF (reference sequence). There are 17 residues in the CDR3. V dropped 0 bases and J dropped 1 base, with 15 bases sitting between them. The CDR3 sequence: CATSRDREGGNNYGYTF. CDR3 DNA: TGTGCCACCAGCAGAGATCGAGAGGGTGGGAATAACTATGGCTACACCTTC.

This chain links TRBV12-3 or TRBV12-4 with TRBJ2-5; D is unresolved. The CDR3 contains 12 residues. Trimming took off 9 bases at V and 4 bases at J, with 12 bases between the two ends. This CDR3 reads CASQADRETQYF. CDR3 sequence (DNA): TGTGCCAGTCAGGCGGATCGAGAGACCCAGTACTTC.

This chain uses TRBV5-1 with TRBJ2-1; no clear D gene. Germline V gene data show CDR1 as SGHRS and CDR2 as YFSETQ. The CDR3 extends over 17 amino acids. The V and J ends lost 7 bases and 0 bases respectively, with 20 bases between them. CDR3 residues: CASESDRHQSSYNEQFF. The CDR3 DNA reads TGCGCCAGCGAGTCAGACCGACACCAGAGCTCCTACAATGAGCAGTTCTTC.

V usage is TRBV7-9 and J usage is TRBJ2-3; D unclear. In germline, CDR1 is SEHNR, CDR2 FQNEAQ (reference sequence). Deletions cut 6 bases from V and 2 bases from J, with 6 bases between. This CDR3 has 12 amino acids. CDR3 nucleotides: TGTGCCAGCAGATTTGCCACAGATACGCAGTATTTT. This gives the protein CASRFATDTQYF.

The CDR3 DNA is TGTGCCAGCAGCTCGAGACCTCAGCCCCAGCATTTT. Residues: CASSSRPQPQHF. The chain employs TRBV11-2 and TRBJ1-5; unclear D gene. Looked up from germline, CDR1 is SGHAT and CDR2 is FQNNGV. Trimming took off 4 bases at V and 6 bases at J, with 7 bases between the two ends. CDR3 length: 12 residues.

This clonotype was detected a few times. This chain joins TRBV19 and TRBJ1-4; D is uncertain. With 9 bases removed from V and 1 base from J, the gap between germline ends came to 12 bases. The germline CDR1 and CDR2 sequences are LNHDA and SQIVND (reference sequence). The CDR3 spans 14 residues. CDR3: CASSLGETNEKLFF. The CDR3, as DNA: TGTGCCAGCTCCCTCGGCGAAACTAATGAAAAACTGTTTTTT. Full variable domain (missing parts from reference TRBV19 and TRBJ1-4): DGGITQSPKYLFRKEGQNVTLSCEQNLNHDAMYWYRQDPGQGLRLIYYSQIVNDFQKGDIAEGYSVSREKKESFPLTVTSAQKNPTAFYLCASSLGETNEKLFFGSGTQLSVL.

This sequence joins TRBV3-1 and TRBJ1-1; D gene unclear. Trimming cost V 0 bases and J 4 bases, with 9 bases left between them. The CDR3 length is 14 residues. Germline CDR1 reads LGHDT; CDR2 reads YNNKEL (reference sequence). The CDR3 sequence is CASSQENFGTEAFF. In DNA form, the CDR3 reads TGTGCCAGCAGCCAAGAGAACTTCGGCACTGAAGCTTTCTTT.

This rearrangement joins TRBV7-6 to TRBJ1-1; D perhaps matches TRBD1 (5 bases). V was clipped by 5 bases and J by 8 bases, with 15 bases between them. In germline, CDR1 is SGHVS, CDR2 FNYEAQ. The CDR3 sequence is 13 residues long. The CDR3 loop reads CASSAGTSLEAFF. The CDR3 nucleotides are TGTGCCAGCAGCGCCGGGACTTCCCTCGAAGCTTTCTTT.

This clonotype has a handful of counts. The chain combines TRBV20-1 with TRBJ1-1, with D possibly being TRBD1 (6 bases). V was pared by 7 bases and J by 0 bases, with 18 bases between. The CDR3 runs 15 residues. From germline, CDR1 is DFQATT and CDR2 SNEGSKA (reference sequence). For the CDR3, the DNA is TGCAGTGGGACGAGACAGGCCTCCTTGAACACTGAAGCTTTCTTT. As protein: CSGTRQASLNTEAFF.